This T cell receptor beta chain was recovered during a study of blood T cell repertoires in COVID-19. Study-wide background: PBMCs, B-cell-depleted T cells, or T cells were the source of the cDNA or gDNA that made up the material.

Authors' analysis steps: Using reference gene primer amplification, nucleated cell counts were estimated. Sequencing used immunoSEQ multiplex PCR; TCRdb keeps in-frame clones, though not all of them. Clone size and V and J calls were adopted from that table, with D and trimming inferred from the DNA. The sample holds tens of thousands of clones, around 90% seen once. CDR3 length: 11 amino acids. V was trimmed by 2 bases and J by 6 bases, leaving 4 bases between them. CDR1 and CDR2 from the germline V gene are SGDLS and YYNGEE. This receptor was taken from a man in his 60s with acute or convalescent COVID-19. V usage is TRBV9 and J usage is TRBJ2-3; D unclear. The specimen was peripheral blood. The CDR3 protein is CASSVGDTQYF. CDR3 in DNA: TGTGCCAGCAGCGTCGGGGATACGCAGTATTTT. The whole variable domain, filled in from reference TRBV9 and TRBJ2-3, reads DSGVTQTPKHLITATGQRVTLRCSPRSGDLSVYWYQQSLDQGLQFLIQYYNGEERAKGNILERFSAQQFPDLHSELNLSSLELGDSALYFCASSVGDTQYFGPGTRLTVL.